Described below is a single T cell receptor (beta chain) sequence and its context. The antigen is undetermined. These data are taken from a study of lymphopenia after photon versus proton radiotherapy. Study results and caveats: Under photons, naive T cells and diversity fell while effector/memory populations rose. Only patients who died were analyzed for survival; proton advantage is unproven. Oligoclonal CD8+ Temra expansion after nadir drove photon patients' diversity drop.

Profiled with immunoSEQ multiplex PCR; TCRdb holds only in-frame clones, not every one. The sample comprises 40,000 to 45,000 clones, 85% to 90% of which are singletons, and 10% to 13% rests with the top ten. This CDR3 has 13 amino acids. Between the trimmed V and J ends, which lost 4 bases and 7 bases, there was a span of 14 bases. Germline lookup yields CDR1 SGHRS and CDR2 YFSETQ. This sequence was found in a woman aged 70-85 years with pancreatic cancer. Some clones in this sample may be carry-over from other donors' samples. The V gene is TRBV5-1, the J gene TRBJ2-5; perhaps TRBD2 as D (5 bases). Sequencing used peripheral blood, obtained from a patient treated with proton-based radiotherapy. The CDR3: CASSRDQAGTQYF. For the CDR3, the DNA is TGCGCCAGCAGCCGGGATCAGGCCGGGACCCAGTACTTC.